Below, 5 T cell receptor beta chains from the same sample are listed, as sequenced in a study of T cell responses to AZD1222 COVID-19 vaccine. Data came from immunoSEQ multiplex PCR; TCRdb stores just in-frame clones and leaves some out. The sample has approximately 150,000 clones, roughly 91% seen once. The sequences come from peripheral blood, collected 28 days after the second AZD1222 dose. These receptors originate from an adult who received the AZD1222 COVID-19 vaccine.

The chain employs TRBV3-1 (or the pseudogene TRBV3-2) and TRBJ2-2, with D possibly being TRBD2 (6 bases). CDR3 length: 16 residues. Trimming cost V 1 base and J 0 bases, with 9 bases left between them. Germline V CDR1 and CDR2: LGHDT, YNNKEL (reference sequence). The CDR3 DNA sequence: TGTGCCAGCAGCCAAGTTAGCGGTTCGAACACCGGGGAGCTGTTTTTT. It codes for CASSQVSGSNTGELFF.

This rearrangement joins TRBV19 to TRBJ1-1, with unresolved D. CDR1 is LNHDA and CDR2 is SQIVND in the germline V gene (reference sequence). V lost 6 bases and J lost 1, with 9 bases in between. The CDR3 consists of 13 residues. The CDR3 DNA reads TGTGCCAGTAGCCTTGAACAGAACACTGAAGCTTTCTTT. Translating gives CASSLEQNTEAFF.

The chain is built from TRBV4-2 and TRBJ1-2, with TRBD1 matching 9 bases. The CDR3 extends over 15 amino acids. The V gene's germline CDR1 is LGHNA and CDR2 YNFKEQ. Trimming took 0 bases from V and 5 from J; bases not matched to a gene: 4. The CDR3 loop is CASSQDLTGGYGYTF. For the CDR3, the DNA is TGTGCCAGCAGCCAAGACTTGACAGGGGGATATGGCTACACCTTC.

This chain's CDR3 is CASSAPGMEDEKLFF. In DNA, the CDR3 is TGTGCCAGCAGCGCACCGGGAATGGAGGATGAAAAACTGTTTTTT. The chain recombines TRBV5-6 with TRBJ1-4; D unclear. The germline V and J ends were trimmed by 4 bases and 6 bases, with 16 bases remaining between them. The CDR3 consists of 15 residues. CDR1 SGHDT and CDR2 YYEEEE come from the germline V gene. The full variable domain, with the rest looked up from reference TRBV5-6 and TRBJ1-4, is DAGVTQSPTHLIKTRGQQVTLRCSPKSGHDTVSWYQQALGQGPQFIFQYYEEEERQRGNFPDRFSGHQFPNYSSELNVNALLLGDSALYLCASSAPGMEDEKLFFGSGTQLSVL.

This clone was observed a single time. The chain uses TRBV15 and TRBJ1-1; D call uncertain. The V gene lost 5 bases and the J gene lost 0 bases, with 7 bases spanning the gap. Germline V gene data show CDR1 as LNHNV and CDR2 as YYDKDF (reference sequence). The CDR3 length is 13 residues. In DNA, the CDR3 is TGTGCCACCAGCGGAATAGTGAACACTGAAGCTTTCTTT. Amino acid sequence: CATSGIVNTEAFF.